This T cell receptor (beta chain) comes out of a study of cytomegalovirus exposure and HLA in healthy donors. Study information: The study's early data release held tens of millions of unique TCRs from HLA-typed donors. Findings and caveats of the study: Researchers had no immune exposure information except CMV serostatus available. Trimming of TCR beta V- and J-genes showed a link, identified in a later analysis, to a missense DCLRE1C variant.

Donors consisted of healthy bone marrow donors. As for this clone: Antigen: not known.

The PCR made use of 60 Vbeta and 13 Jbeta primers. The assay was immunoSEQ multiplex PCR, and TCRdb's table has in-frame clones only and misses some. The sample records over 150,000 clones, approximately 80% being singletons. The J segment lost 0 bases and the V segment lost 3 bases, leaving 1 base of the junction unmatched. In germline, CDR1 is SGHNT, CDR2 YENEEA. The CDR3 totals 14 residues. The source is a young man in good health and CMV-seropositive. The chain combines TRBV11-3 with TRBJ2-5, with TRBD2 matching over 7 bases. Material for sequencing was PBMCs. The CDR3 protein is CASSFSGDQETQYF. In DNA, the CDR3 is TGTGCCAGCAGCTTCAGCGGGGACCAAGAGACCCAGTACTTC.